The 2 T cell receptor beta chains below come from one sample, sequenced in a study of blood T cells in healthy people across ages. A second PCR, run for about 6 to 11 cycles, used a sample-barcoded 5' primer plus a J-beta primer mix. MiXCR, applied by TCRdb to the 5' RACE reads, yields one record per CDR3 protein. The data contain around 780,000 distinct CDR3 sequences, roughly 25% of them singletons. This same sample was also taken into another study, of T cells of mothers and their children.

The source material was blood. These receptors all stem from a boy between 10 and 17 years old in good health.

The J gene is TRBJ2-3, the V gene TRBV3-1; D possibly matches TRBD1 or TRBD2 (5 bases each). Germline CDR1 and CDR2: LGHDT and YNNKEL (reference sequence). The V and J ends lost 2 bases and 1 base respectively, with 13 bases between them. This CDR3 region has 16 residues. CDR3 amino acids: CASSQTPVGGTDTQYF. The CDR3, as DNA: TGTGCCAGCAGCCAAACGCCCGTGGGGGGCACAGATACGCAGTATTTT.

The table lists this clonotype with a few counts. A junction end diverges from the germline sequence, so it may reflect a read error. The rearrangement joins TRBV5-1 to TRBJ1-6; 7 nucleotides align to TRBD1. CDR3 length equals 14 residues. Germline CDR1 is SGHRS and CDR2 is YFSETQ. Written as DNA, the CDR3 is TGTGCCAGCTCACCCGGGACAGCTAATTCACCCCTCCACTTT. Translated, it gives CASSPGTANSPLHF.